The sequence of this TCR beta chain was determined in a study of breast tumors, draining lymph nodes, adjacent tissues. The study's findings and limits: Compared with basal-like, luminal-like tumors shared significantly more repertoire with nontumor tissue.

This CDR3 has 15 residues. Germline CDR1 reads SEHNR; CDR2 reads FQNEAQ (reference sequence). TCRdb processed the multiplex PCR reads anew with MiXCR; each CDR3 protein has one entry. The sample lists under 350,000 distinct CDR3 sequences; over 25% were seen once. Comment on this clonotype: As yet, its antigen is unknown.

Breast cancer patients provided tissue from their axillary draining lymph nodes. J is TRBJ2-3 and V is TRBV7-9; 9 positions match TRBD1. With the DNA end fitting TRBJ1-5 better, the J assignment may be wrong. The receptor's source is a female donor with breast cancer. Some clones in this sample may be carry-over from other donors' samples. The material sequenced was axillary lymph node tissue. In DNA form, the CDR3 reads TGTGCCAGCCGCAAGACAGGGGGGTTGGCAGATACGCAGCATTTT. This translates into CASRKTGGLADTQHF.